This T cell receptor beta chain was retrieved from a study of identical twins. Trimming cost V 4 bases and J 3 bases, with 9 bases left between them. The V gene's germline CDR1 is MNHEY and CDR2 SMNVEV (reference sequence). The CDR3 is 13 amino acids. TCRdb reprocessed the 5' RACE reads via MiXCR and lists one record per CDR3 protein. Among 250,000 or so distinct CDR3 sequences listed, around 8.8% were seen once. This sample was shared with a second study, whose subject was yellow fever vaccine responses in identical twins.

The specimen was CD8+ T cells sorted from blood. This chain links TRBV27 with TRBJ2-5; unclear D gene. This clonotype was sampled from a woman between 18 and 29 years old in good health. The CDR3 loop is CASSSLGEETQYF. Written as DNA, the CDR3 is TGTGCCAGCAGTTCACTGGGCGAAGAGACCCAGTACTTC.